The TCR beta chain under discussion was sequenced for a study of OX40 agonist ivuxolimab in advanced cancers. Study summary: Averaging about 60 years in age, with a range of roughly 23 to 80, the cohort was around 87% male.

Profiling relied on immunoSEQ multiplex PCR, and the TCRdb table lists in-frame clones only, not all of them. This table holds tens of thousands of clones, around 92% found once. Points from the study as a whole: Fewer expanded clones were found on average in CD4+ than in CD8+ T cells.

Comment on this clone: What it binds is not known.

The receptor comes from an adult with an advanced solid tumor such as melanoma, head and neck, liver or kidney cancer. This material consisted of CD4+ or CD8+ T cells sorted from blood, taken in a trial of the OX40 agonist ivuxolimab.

This chain's CDR3 is CATWIGRETDTQYF. The CDR3 DNA reads as TGTGCCACCTGGATCGGCAGGGAAACAGATACGCAGTATTTT. This chain uses TRBV10-3 with TRBJ2-3; weak D call: TRBD1 (5 bases). The CDR3 totals 14 residues. CDR1 and CDR2 from the germline V gene are ENHRY and SYGVKD. Trimming removed 10 bases from V and 3 bases from J, with 17 bases in between.